This T cell receptor (beta chain) was profiled in a study of T cell repertoires in cytomegalovirus infection. Study as a whole: Both recently identified HLA-C-restricted and well-studied HLA-B-restricted CMV epitopes were used in the study.

A single record per CDR3 protein comes from TCRdb applying MiXCR to the reads. Here the sample spans roughly 150,000 distinct CDR3 sequences, about a fifth being singletons. The CDR3 is made up of 12 amino acids. Per germline, CDR1 MNHEY and CDR2 SMNVEV (reference sequence). The germline V and J ends were trimmed by 8 bases and 3 bases, with 11 bases remaining between them. Comments on this clonotype: Antigen: not known.

This chain connects TRBV27 to TRBJ2-7; D assignment may be TRBD1 or TRBD2 (5 bases each). This TCR was sampled from a human donor in good health (CMV status not recorded). Some clones in this sample may be carry-over from other donors' samples. The sample here was CD8+ T cells from cultured PBMCs, taken from culture after CMV antigen stimulation. DNA for the CDR3: TGTGCCAGCCTCGGGGACCGCTACGAGCAGTACTTC. Translated: CASLGDRYEQYF.